This TCR beta chain was captured by sequencing in a study of blood T cells in healthy people across ages. In germline, CDR1 is PRHDT, CDR2 FYEKMQ (reference sequence). There are 14 residues in the CDR3. The V end lost 2 bases, the J end lost 0 bases, and 8 bases lay between the germline ends. Primed by a sample-barcoded 5' primer and a J-beta primer mix, a second PCR proceeded for 7 to 11 cycles. MiXCR was run by TCRdb on the 5' RACE reads, yielding one entry per CDR3 protein. The table includes some 1.8 million distinct CDR3 sequences, roughly two fifths detected once. This clonotype was seen a few times.

The genes are TRBV13 and TRBJ2-7; the D is unclear. The origin of this receptor is a human donor in good health. Material for sequencing was blood. As DNA, the CDR3 is TGTGCCAGCAGCTTACTGCGGACCTCCTACGAGCAGTACTTC. Amino acids: CASSLLRTSYEQYF.